These 14 T cell receptor beta chains came from one sample sequenced in a study of OX40 agonist ivuxolimab in advanced cancers. Using immunoSEQ multiplex PCR, the repertoire was profiled, and TCRdb retains in-frame clones only, with some absent. Among approximately 31,000 clones listed, around nine tenths were seen once. The sample in question was CD4+ or CD8+ T cells sorted from blood, obtained in a trial of the OX40 agonist ivuxolimab. These receptors were taken from an adult with an advanced solid tumor such as melanoma, head and neck, liver or kidney cancer.

The CDR3 bases are TGTGCCAGCAGCCTGACAGGGGCCTACGAGCAGTACTTC. This codes for CASSLTGAYEQYF. The V call is TRBV7-3, the J call TRBJ2-7; 8 nucleotides match TRBD1. The V gene's germline CDR1 is SGHTA and CDR2 FQGTGA. The V segment lost 5 bases and the J segment 2 bases; nucleotides outside the gene matches: 2. CDR3 length equals 13 residues.

The chain uses TRBV28 and TRBJ2-1; 8 bases align to TRBD2. V gave up 6 bases and J gave up 6 bases; unmatched junction bases: 10. The V gene's germline CDR1 is MDHEN and CDR2 SYDVKM. The CDR3 has 15 amino acids. For the CDR3, the DNA is TGTGCCAGCAGCTCCGGGACTAGAATAGGCAATGAGCAGTTCTTC. Its translation: CASSSGTRIGNEQFF. Full variable domain (outside the CDR3, taken from reference TRBV28 and TRBJ2-1): DVKVTQSSRYLVKRTGEKVFLECVQDMDHENMFWYRQDPGLGLRLIYFSYDVKMKEKGDIPEGYSVSREKKERFSLILESASTNQTSMYLCASSSGTRIGNEQFFGPGTRLTVL.

V usage is TRBV6-1 and J usage is TRBJ1-6; D is perhaps TRBD1 (5 bases). This CDR3 has 15 amino acids. The V and J ends lost 2 bases and 7 bases respectively, with 12 bases between them. CDR1 and CDR2 from the germline V gene are MNHNS and SASEGT. The CDR3, as DNA: TGTGCCAGCAGTGAATGGGGGGGTGAAAATTCACCCCTCCACTTT. Protein sequence: CASSEWGGENSPLHF.

This rearrangement joins TRBV12-5 to TRBJ2-3; D is ambiguous. This CDR3 has 14 residues. Deletions cut 4 bases from V and 4 bases from J, with 12 bases between. CDR1 and CDR2 (germline): LGHNT, FRNRAP. CDR3 amino acids: CASGWRTDADTQYF. CDR3 DNA: TGTGCTAGTGGTTGGCGAACAGACGCAGATACGCAGTATTTT.

The chain has TRBV6-6 and TRBJ2-2, with a tentative D call TRBD1 (5 bases). This CDR3 region has 14 residues. The V end lost 5 bases, the J end lost 5 bases, and 12 bases lay between the germline ends. Germline values: CDR1 MNHNY, CDR2 SVGAGI (reference sequence). The CDR3 bases are TGTGCCAGCAGTCCTCGACAGATAACCGGGGAGCTGTTTTTT. It specifies CASSPRQITGELFF.

The genes are TRBV11-1 and TRBJ1-4; D perhaps matches TRBD1 (5 bases). Per germline, CDR1 SGHAT and CDR2 FQDESV (reference sequence). This CDR3 spans 13 amino acids. The V end was cut by 3 bases, the J end by 8 bases, with 10 bases between. CDR3 sequence reads: CASSLGPTEKLFF. In DNA form, the CDR3 reads TGTGCCAGCAGCTTGGGGCCCACGGAAAAACTGTTTTTT.

V gene TRBV19 combines with J gene TRBJ1-5; a weak D match, TRBD1 (6 bases). Per the germline V gene, CDR1 is LNHDA and CDR2 is SQIVND (reference sequence). The CDR3 contains 15 residues. Trimming pared 4 bases from V and 2 bases from J, leaving 12 bases between. The CDR3 DNA reads as TGTGCCAGTAGTACGCAGGGGCTCCGCAATCAGCCCCAGCATTTT. This sequence encodes CASSTQGLRNQPQHF.

The J gene is TRBJ1-2, the V gene TRBV5-4; D possibly corresponds to TRBD1 (6 bases). Germline V lookup: CDR1 SGHNT, CDR2 YYREEE (reference sequence). This CDR3 has 14 residues. Between the trimmed V and J ends, which lost 0 bases and 8 bases, there was a span of 14 bases. Here the CDR3 DNA reads TGTGCCAGCAGCTTGGAACTGGGGGGCGGGGGCTACACCTTC. Translation gives CASSLELGGGGYTF.

The rearrangement uses TRBV2 and TRBJ2-7; D gene uncertain. The length of the CDR3 is 12 residues. The germline CDR1 and CDR2 sequences are SNHLY and FYNNEI. The ends were cut back, 0 bases at V and 5 bases at J, with 5 bases in the middle. CDR3: CASSEAWDEQYF. CDR3 in DNA: TGTGCCAGCAGTGAAGCGTGGGACGAGCAGTACTTC.

There are a few counts of this clone. The rearrangement joins TRBV7-9 to TRBJ1-5, with D unresolved. The CDR3 is 15 residues long. Trimming shortened V by 3 bases and J by 8 bases, and 17 bases separated the two germline ends. Germline CDR1 reads SEHNR; CDR2 reads FQNEAQ (reference sequence). The CDR3 nucleotides read TGTGCCAGCAGCTTGGGAGGGATCGGGATGGAGCCCCAGCATTTT. It specifies CASSLGGIGMEPQHF. Full variable domain (outside the CDR3, taken from reference TRBV7-9 and TRBJ1-5): DTGVSQNPRHKITKRGQNVTFRCDPISEHNRLYWYRQTLGQGPEFLTYFQNEAQLEKSRLLSDRFSAERPKGSFSTLEIQRTEQGDSAMYLCASSLGGIGMEPQHFGDGTRLSIL.

CDR3: CASSADSIATQYF. As DNA, the CDR3 is TGTGCCAGCAGCGCAGATAGCATCGCGACGCAGTATTTT. The rearrangement joins TRBV9 to TRBJ2-3, with D hard to call. There are 13 residues in the CDR3. Germline CDR1 reads SGDLS; CDR2 reads YYNGEE. Trimming cost V 3 bases and J 9 bases, with 14 bases left between them.

The chain joins TRBV6-1 to TRBJ1-1; 9 nucleotides align to TRBD1. CDR1 MNHNS and CDR2 SASEGT come from the germline V gene. CDR3 length equals 15 residues. After removal of 4 bases from V and 5 bases from J, the junction contained 8 bases not matched to a gene. In DNA, the CDR3 is TGTGCCAGCAGTGCCTCGACAGGGGGGGTAACTGAAGCTTTCTTT. It codes for CASSASTGGVTEAFF.

The chain links TRBV28 to TRBJ2-5, with D possibly being TRBD1 (5 bases). The length of the CDR3 is 15 residues. V was shortened by 6 bases and J by 0 bases, with 14 bases between the two germline ends. Per germline, CDR1 MDHEN and CDR2 SYDVKM. CDR3 residues: CASRTRQGNQETQYF. The CDR3 DNA sequence: TGTGCCAGCAGAACTCGCCAGGGTAACCAAGAGACCCAGTACTTC.

This clone turned up a few times. This rearrangement joins TRBV9 to TRBJ2-3; perhaps TRBD2 as D (6 bases). The CDR3 is made up of 14 amino acids. Germline lookup yields CDR1 SGDLS and CDR2 YYNGEE. Trimming cost V 7 bases and J 5 bases, with 17 bases left between them. CDR3: CASGGLSFGDTQYF. The CDR3 bases are TGTGCCAGCGGGGGACTTTCCTTCGGAGATACGCAGTATTTT.